This TCR beta chain is drawn from a study of T cells in Graves' hyperthyroidism and ophthalmopathy. In its sample, this clonotype was seen many times. This CDR3 is 18 amino acids long. Germline values: CDR1 SGHVS, CDR2 FNYEAQ. V was cut by 0 bases and J by 2 bases, with 17 bases left in between. Amplified TCR beta CDR3 regions derived from RNA transcripts. HTBI primers drove first-round RT-PCR of the TCR CDR3. TCRdb re-derived calls from the multiplex PCR reads in MiXCR, one entry per CDR3 protein. The table has 690,000 or so distinct CDR3 sequences, 18% seen once; the top ten hold 16%. The sample taken for sequencing was blood. V usage is TRBV7-6 and J usage is TRBJ2-1; possible D gene TRBD1, 5 bases. The source is a woman aged 45 to 65 with Graves' hyperthyroidism that later progressed to Graves' ophthalmopathy. The chain's CDR3 is CASSLAFQGKGTYNEQFF. Here the CDR3 DNA reads TGTGCCAGCAGCTTAGCGTTCCAGGGAAAGGGAACCTACAATGAGCAGTTCTTC. The whole variable domain, filled in from reference TRBV7-6 and TRBJ2-1, reads GAGVSQSPRYKVTKRGQDVALRCDPISGHVSLYWYRQALGQGPEFLTYFNYEAQQDKSGLPNDRFSAERPEGSISTLTIQRTEQRDSAMYRCASSLAFQGKGTYNEQFFGPGTRLTVL.